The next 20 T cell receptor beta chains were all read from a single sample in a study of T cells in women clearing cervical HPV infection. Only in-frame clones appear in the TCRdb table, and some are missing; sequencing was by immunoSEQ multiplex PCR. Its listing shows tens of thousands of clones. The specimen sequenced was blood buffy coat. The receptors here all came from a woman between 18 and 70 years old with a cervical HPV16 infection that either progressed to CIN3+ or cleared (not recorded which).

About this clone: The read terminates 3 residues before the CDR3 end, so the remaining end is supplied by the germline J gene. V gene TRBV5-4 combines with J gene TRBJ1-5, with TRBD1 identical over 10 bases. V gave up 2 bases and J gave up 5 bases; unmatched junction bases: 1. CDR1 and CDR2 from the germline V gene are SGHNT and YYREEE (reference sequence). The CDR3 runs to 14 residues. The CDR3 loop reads CASSLGTGDQPQHF. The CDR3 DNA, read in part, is TGTGCCAGCAGCTTAGGGACAGGGGATCAGCCC. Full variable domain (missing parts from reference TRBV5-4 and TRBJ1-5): ETGVTQSPTHLIKTRGQQVTLRCSSQSGHNTVSWYQQALGQGPQFIFQYYREEENGRGNFPPRFSGLQFPNYSSELNVNALELDDSALYLCASSLGTGDQPQHFGDGTRLSIL.

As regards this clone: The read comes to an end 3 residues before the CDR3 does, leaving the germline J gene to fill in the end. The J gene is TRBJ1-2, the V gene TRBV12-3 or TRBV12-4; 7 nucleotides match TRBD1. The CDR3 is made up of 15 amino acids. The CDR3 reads CASSSGTVEEWGYTF. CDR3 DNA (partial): TGTGCCAGCAGCTCCGGGACAGTCGAAGAGTGGGGC.

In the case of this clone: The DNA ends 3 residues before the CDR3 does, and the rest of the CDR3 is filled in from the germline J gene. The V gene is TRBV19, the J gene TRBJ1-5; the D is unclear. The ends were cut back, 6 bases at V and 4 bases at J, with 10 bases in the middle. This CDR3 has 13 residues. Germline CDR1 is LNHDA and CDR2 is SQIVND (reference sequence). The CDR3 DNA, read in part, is TGTGCCAGTAGCGGGTCCCTTAATCAGCCC. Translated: CASSGSLNQP. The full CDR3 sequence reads CASSGSLNQPQHF.

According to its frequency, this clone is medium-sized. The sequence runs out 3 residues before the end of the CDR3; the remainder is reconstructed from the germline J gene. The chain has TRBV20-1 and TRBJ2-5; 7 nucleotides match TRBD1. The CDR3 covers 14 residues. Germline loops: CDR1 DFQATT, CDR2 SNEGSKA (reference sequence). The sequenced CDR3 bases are TGCAGTGCTAGAGAAACAGGGGCTGTCAGCACC. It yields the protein CSARETGAVST. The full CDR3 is CSARETGAVSTQYF.

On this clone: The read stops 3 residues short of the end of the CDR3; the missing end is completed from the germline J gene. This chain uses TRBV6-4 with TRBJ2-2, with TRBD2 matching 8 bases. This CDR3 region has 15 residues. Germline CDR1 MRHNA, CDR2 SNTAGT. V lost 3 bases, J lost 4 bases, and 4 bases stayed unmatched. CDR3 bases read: TGTGCCAGCAGTGAGAGCGGGGGTAGCACCGGGGAG. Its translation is CASSESGGSTGE. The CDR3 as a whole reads CASSESGGSTGELFF.

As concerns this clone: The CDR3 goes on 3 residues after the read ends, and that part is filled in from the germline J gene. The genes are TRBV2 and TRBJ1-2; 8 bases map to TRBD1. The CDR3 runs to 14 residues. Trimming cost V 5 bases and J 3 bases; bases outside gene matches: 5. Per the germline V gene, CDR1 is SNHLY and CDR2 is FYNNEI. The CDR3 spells CASSLRGQDYGYTF. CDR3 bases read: TGTGCCAGCAGTCTAAGGGGACAGGACTATGGC.

CDR3 bases read: TGTGCCAGTGGCCTTGGACAGGGACAAGAGACC. Translated, it gives CASGLGQGQET. The entire CDR3 sequence reads CASGLGQGQETQYF. The V gene is TRBV19, the J gene TRBJ2-5, with 8 bases lining up with TRBD1. Sequencing ends 3 residues short of the CDR3 end; the germline J gene provides the rest. Losses at the gene ends were 8 bases for V and 2 bases for J; bases not matched to a gene: 7. The CDR3 runs 14 residues. Germline V gene data show CDR1 as LNHDA and CDR2 as SQIVND (reference sequence).

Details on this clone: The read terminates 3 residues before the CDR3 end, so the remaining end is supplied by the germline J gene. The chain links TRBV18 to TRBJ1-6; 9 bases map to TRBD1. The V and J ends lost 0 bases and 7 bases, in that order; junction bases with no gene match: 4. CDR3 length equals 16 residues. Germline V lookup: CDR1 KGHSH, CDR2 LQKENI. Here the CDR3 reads CASSPPGTGTNSPLHF. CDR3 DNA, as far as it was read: TGTGCCAGCTCACCACCCGGGACAGGGACCAATTCACCC. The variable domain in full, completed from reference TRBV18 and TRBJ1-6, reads NAGVMQNPRHLVRRRGQEARLRCSPMKGHSHVYWYRQLPEEGLKFMVYLQKENIIDESGMPKERFSAEFPKEGPSILRIQQVVRGDSAAYFCASSPPGTGTNSPLHFGNGTRLTVT.

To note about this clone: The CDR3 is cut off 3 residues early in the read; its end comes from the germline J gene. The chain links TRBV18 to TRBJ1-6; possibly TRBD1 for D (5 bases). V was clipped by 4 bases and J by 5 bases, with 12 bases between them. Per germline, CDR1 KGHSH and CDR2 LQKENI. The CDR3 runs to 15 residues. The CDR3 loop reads CASSLSTDHNSPLHF. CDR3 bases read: TGTGCCAGCTCACTCTCGACAGACCATAATTCACCC.

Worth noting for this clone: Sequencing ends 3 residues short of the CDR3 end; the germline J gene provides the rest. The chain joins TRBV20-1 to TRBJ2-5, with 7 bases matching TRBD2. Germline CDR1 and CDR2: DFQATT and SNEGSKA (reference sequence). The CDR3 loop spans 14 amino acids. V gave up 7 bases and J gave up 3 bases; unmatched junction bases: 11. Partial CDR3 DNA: TGCAGTGTCCTGGGCTGGGACTATAAAGAGACC. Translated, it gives CSVLGWDYKET. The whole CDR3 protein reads CSVLGWDYKETQYF.

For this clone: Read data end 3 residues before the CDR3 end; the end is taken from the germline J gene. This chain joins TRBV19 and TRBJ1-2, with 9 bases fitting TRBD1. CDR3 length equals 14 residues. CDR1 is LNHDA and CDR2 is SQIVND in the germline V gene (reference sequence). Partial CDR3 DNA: TGTGCCAGTCTCCCCACCGGGACAGGGTTAGGC. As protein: CASLPTGTGLG. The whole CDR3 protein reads CASLPTGTGLGYTF.

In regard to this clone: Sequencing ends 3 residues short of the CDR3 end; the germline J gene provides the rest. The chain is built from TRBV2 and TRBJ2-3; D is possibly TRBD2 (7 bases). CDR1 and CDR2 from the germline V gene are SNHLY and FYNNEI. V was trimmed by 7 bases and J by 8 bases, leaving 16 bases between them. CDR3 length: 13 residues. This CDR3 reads CASMTGGPGTQYF. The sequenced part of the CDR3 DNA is TGTGCCAGCATGACGGGGGGCCCCGGTACG.

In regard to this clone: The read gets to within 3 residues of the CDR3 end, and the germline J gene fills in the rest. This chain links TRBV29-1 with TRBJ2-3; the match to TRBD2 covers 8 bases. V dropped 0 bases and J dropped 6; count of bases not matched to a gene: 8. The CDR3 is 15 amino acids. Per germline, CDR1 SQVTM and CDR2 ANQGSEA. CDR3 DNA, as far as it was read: TGCAGCGTTGAAGATGCGGGGGGTACTCGGGATACG. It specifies CSVEDAGGTRDT. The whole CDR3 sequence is CSVEDAGGTRDTQYF.

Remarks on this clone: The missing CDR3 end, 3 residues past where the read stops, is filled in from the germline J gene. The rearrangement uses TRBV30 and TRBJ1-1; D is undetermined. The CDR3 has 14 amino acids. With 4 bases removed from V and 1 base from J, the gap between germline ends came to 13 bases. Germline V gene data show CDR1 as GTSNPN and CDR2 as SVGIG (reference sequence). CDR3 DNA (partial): TGTGCCTGGACCCGAACGGTCGAGAACACTGAA. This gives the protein CAWTRTVENTE. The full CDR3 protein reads CAWTRTVENTEAFF. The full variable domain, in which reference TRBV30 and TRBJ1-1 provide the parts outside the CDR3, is SQTIHQWPATLVQPVGSPLSLECTVEGTSNPNLYWYRQAAGRGLQLLFYSVGIGQISSEVPQNLSASRPQDRQFILSSKKLLLSDSGFYLCAWTRTVENTEAFFGQGTRLTVV.

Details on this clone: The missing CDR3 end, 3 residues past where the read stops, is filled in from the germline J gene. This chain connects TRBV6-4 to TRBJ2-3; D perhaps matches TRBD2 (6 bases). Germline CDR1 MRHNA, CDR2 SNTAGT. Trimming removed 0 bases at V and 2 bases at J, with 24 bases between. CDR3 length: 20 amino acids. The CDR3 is CASSDSSGGVDSFHTDTQYF. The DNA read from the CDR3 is TGTGCCAGCAGTGACTCGAGTGGCGGGGTGGACTCTTTTCACACAGATACG.

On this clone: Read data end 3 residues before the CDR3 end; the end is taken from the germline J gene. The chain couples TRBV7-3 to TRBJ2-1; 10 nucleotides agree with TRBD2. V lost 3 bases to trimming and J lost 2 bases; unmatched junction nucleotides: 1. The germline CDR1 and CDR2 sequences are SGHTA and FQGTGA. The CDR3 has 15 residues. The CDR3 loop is CASSFLAGAYNEQFF. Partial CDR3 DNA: TGTGCCAGCAGCTTCCTAGCGGGGGCCTACAATGAG.

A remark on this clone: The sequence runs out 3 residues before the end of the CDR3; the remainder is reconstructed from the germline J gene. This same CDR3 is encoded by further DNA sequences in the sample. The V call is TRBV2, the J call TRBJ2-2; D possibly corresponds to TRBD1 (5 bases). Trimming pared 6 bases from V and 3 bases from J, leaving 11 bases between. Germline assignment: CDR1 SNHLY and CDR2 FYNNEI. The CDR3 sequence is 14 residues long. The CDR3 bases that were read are TGTGCCAGCAGGCTAGACAGCCACACCGGGGAG. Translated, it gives CASRLDSHTGE. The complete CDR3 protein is CASRLDSHTGELFF.

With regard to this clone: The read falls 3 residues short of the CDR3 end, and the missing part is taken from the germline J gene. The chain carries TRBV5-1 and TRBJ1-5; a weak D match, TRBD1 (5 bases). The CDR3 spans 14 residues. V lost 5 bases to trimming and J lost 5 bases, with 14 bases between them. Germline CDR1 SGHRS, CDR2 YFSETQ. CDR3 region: CASRPQGGDQPQHF. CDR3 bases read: TGCGCCAGCAGGCCCCAGGGAGGCGATCAGCCC.

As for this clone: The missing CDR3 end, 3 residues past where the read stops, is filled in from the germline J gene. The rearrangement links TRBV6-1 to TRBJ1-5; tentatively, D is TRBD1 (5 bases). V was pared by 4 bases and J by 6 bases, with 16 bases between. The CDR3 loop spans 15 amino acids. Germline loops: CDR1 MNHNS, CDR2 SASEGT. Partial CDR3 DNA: TGTGCCAGCAGTGTGGGGGGTGGGGGTAGTCAGCCC. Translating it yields CASSVGGGGSQP. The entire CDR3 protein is CASSVGGGGSQPQHF.

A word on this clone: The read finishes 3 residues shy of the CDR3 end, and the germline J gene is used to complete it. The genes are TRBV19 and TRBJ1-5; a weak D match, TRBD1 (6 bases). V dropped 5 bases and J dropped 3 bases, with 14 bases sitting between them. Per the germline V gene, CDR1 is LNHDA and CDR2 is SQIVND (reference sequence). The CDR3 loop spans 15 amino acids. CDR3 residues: CASSEGRGLNQPQHF. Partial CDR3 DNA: TGTGCCAGTAGTGAAGGCAGGGGCCTCAATCAGCCC.